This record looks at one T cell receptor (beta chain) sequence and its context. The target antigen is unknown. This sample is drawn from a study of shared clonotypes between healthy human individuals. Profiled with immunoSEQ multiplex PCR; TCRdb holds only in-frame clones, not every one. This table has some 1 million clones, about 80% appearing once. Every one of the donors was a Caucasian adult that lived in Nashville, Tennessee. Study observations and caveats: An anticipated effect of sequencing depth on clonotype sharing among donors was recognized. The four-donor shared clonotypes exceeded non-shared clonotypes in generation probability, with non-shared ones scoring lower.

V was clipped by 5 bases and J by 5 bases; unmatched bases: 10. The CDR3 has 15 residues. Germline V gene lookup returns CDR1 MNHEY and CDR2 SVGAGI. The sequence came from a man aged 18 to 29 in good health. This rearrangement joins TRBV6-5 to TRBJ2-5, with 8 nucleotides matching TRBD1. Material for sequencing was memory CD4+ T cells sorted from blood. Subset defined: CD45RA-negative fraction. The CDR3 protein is CASSRMTGATETQYF. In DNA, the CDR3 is TGTGCCAGCAGTAGAATGACAGGGGCGACGGAGACCCAGTACTTC.